The rows below give T cell receptor beta chains drawn from one sample of a study of graft-versus-host responses after intestinal transplantation. Some clones are missing from TCRdb's copy, which holds only in-frame ones; the method was immunoSEQ multiplex PCR. The top ten hold around 6% of the sample, which has 11,000 to 15,000 clones, about 33% seen once. Material: alloreactive CD4+ T cells from a mixed lymphocyte reaction culture, obtained before intestinal transplant. Receptors were obtained from a human patient who received an intestinal transplant. The CDR3 runs from the conserved cysteine through the conserved F or W.

V gene | CDR3 protein
TRBV20-1 | CSVEGSYEQYF
TRBV5-1 | CASSPWGYSNQPQHF
TRBV4-1 | CASSQMLAGVSTDTQYF
TRBV7-2 | CASSSRGGSSGYGYTF
TRBV5-6 | CASSGRGDYGYTF
TRBV5-5 | CASSFPDRGHYGYTF
TRBV28 | CASSLWDTIYF
TRBV7-6 | CASSLEGTYEQYF
TRBV2 | CASSPQSGGANVLTF
TRBV18 | CASSPQQGNTIYF
TRBV10-3 | CAISAAGWETQYF
TRBV6-1 | CASSFDTEGGQPQHF
TRBV11-3 | CASSSGVLSYNEQFF
TRBV9 | CASSVGGLAGLNEQFF
TRBV5-4 | CASSPGQGGMISPLHF
TRBV4-3 | CASRATGGNQPQHF
TRBV18 | CASSPLTSWGSYNEQFF
TRBV5-1 | CASRGLAGVSEQFF
TRBV5-5 | CASSRDGTTYEQYF
TRBV6-6 | CASSLRGLNYGYTF
TRBV6-5 | CASSYPTTYYNEQFF
TRBV6-1 | CASTSSAEMGFF
TRBV19 | CASDSLFGELFF
TRBV6-1 | CASGWGPQHF
TRBV27 | CASSSMGGVPYTEAFF
TRBV10-1 | CASSESGRSEQYF
TRBV2 | CASSGGGSTYSNQPQHF
TRBV7-3 | CASSSKPPAGGRGLDEQYF
TRBV18 | CASSPVDRGNTIYF
TRBV6-4 | CASSDSGRDRKIKPLREQYF
TRBV30 | CAGTSGSSYNEQFF
TRBV6-6 | CASSYSGYSGNTIYF
TRBV6-6 | CASSRTGKLVGEQYF
TRBV6-5 | CASRRQGGDQPQHF
TRBV6-6 | CASSYGNTIYF
TRBV29-1 | CSVELLETQYF
TRBV18 | CASSPRGENTEAFF
TRBV4-1 | CASSRELAGGQSSYNEQFF
TRBV6-5 | CASSSPPDGANVLTF
TRBV5-1 | CASSLPMRGGETQYF
TRBV10-3 | CAISTLPEAEAFF
TRBV6-5 | CASSYGIQQYF
TRBV4-1 | CASSQVGTGNYEQYF
TRBV29-1 | CSVTSGGNTIYF
TRBV5-1 | CASRALTGGNTEAFF
TRBV2 | CASNWDFYTGELFF
TRBV18 | CASSRLAGDNEQFF
TRBV2 | CASSGTGWYGYTF
TRBV5-1 | CASSLERGEPYEQYF
TRBV9 | CASSALRGTDTQYF
TRBV5-1 | CASSRLAGGPGEQFF